The 32 T cell receptor beta chains in this list originate from one sample, sequenced in a study of blood T cell repertoires in COVID-19. TCRdb keeps only in-frame clones here, not all; method: immunoSEQ multiplex PCR. The data contain hundreds of thousands of clones, under 90% of them seen just once; the ten biggest clones take up 15% to 20%. The source material was peripheral blood. The receptors come from an elderly woman with active or convalescent COVID-19.

In DNA form, the CDR3 reads TGTGCCAGCAGCCTTCGACAGGGGGGGAATCAGCCCCAGCATTTT. Protein product: CASSLRQGGNQPQHF. The chain has TRBV7-2 and TRBJ1-5; 9 bases are a match to TRBD1. Per the germline V gene, CDR1 is SGHTA and CDR2 is FQGNSA. There are 15 residues in the CDR3. V was pared by 5 bases and J by 4 bases, with 6 bases of the junction left unmatched. The whole variable domain, filled in from reference TRBV7-2 and TRBJ1-5, reads GAGVSQSPSNKVTEKGKDVELRCDPISGHTALYWYRQSLGQGLEFLIYFQGNSAPDKSGLPSDRFSAERTGGSVSTLTIQRTQQEDSAVYLCASSLRQGGNQPQHFGDGTRLSIL.

V gene TRBV7-8 combines with J gene TRBJ2-2; D possibly corresponds to TRBD1 (5 bases). Germline V lookup: CDR1 SGHVS, CDR2 FQNEAQ. The CDR3 contains 16 residues. The V gene lost 1 base and the J gene lost 5 bases, with 14 bases spanning the gap. CDR3 nucleotides: TGTGCCAGCAGCTTAGGGGAATTGACAGAGACCGGGGAGCTGTTTTTT. Translation: CASSLGELTETGELFF.

This clone was seen only a few times. J is TRBJ1-2 and V is TRBV24-1; maybe TRBD1 (6 bases). Germline V lookup: CDR1 KGHDR, CDR2 SFDVKD. This CDR3 is 14 amino acids long. The V gene lost 2 bases and the J gene lost 2 bases, with 8 bases spanning the gap. The CDR3 spells CATSDSRGNYGYTF. CDR3 nucleotide sequence: TGTGCCACCAGTGATTCAAGGGGGAACTATGGCTACACCTTC.

V is TRBV7-9 and J is TRBJ1-6, with 7 nucleotides matching TRBD1. CDR1 is SEHNR and CDR2 is FQNEAQ in the germline V gene (reference sequence). The CDR3 runs to 15 residues. Trimming removed 3 bases from V and 7 bases from J; junction bases left unmatched: 6. The CDR3 sequence: CASSFYRGDNSPLHF. CDR3 nucleotide sequence: TGTGCCAGCAGCTTCTACAGGGGTGACAATTCACCCCTCCACTTT.

The chain combines TRBV5-1 with TRBJ1-2, with 8 positions matching TRBD1. This CDR3 is 13 amino acids long. J was trimmed by 6 bases and V by 5 bases; bases with no gene match: 6. The germline gives CDR1 SGHRS, CDR2 YFSETQ. In DNA form, the CDR3 reads TGCGCCAGCAGGACAGGGGAGTGGAATGGCTACACCTTC. It is translated as CASRTGEWNGYTF. The complete variable domain, with remaining parts taken from reference TRBV5-1 and TRBJ1-2, reads KAGVTQTPRYLIKTRGQQVTLSCSPISGHRSVSWYQQTPGQGLQFLFEYFSETQRNKGNFPGRFSGRQFSNSRSEMNVSTLELGDSALYLCASRTGEWNGYTFGSGTRLTVV.

The rearrangement joins TRBV6-5 to TRBJ2-1, with TRBD1 matching over 7 bases. The germline V gene encodes CDR1 MNHEY and CDR2 SVGAGI. The V and J ends lost 6 bases and 0 bases, in that order; junction bases with no gene match: 2. The CDR3 consists of 14 residues. The DNA for the CDR3 is TGTGCCAGCAGACAGGGGCTCTCCTACAATGAGCAGTTCTTC. Translating it yields CASRQGLSYNEQFF.

There are a few counts of this clone. V and J are TRBV6-2 or TRBV6-3 and TRBJ2-7; D not resolved. The CDR3 spans 12 residues. Germline V gives CDR1 MNHEY, CDR2 SVGEGT. V was pared by 0 bases and J by 3 bases, with 3 bases between. The CDR3 DNA follows: TGTGCCAGCAGTTACTCGAGCTACGAGCAGTACTTC. This codes for CASSYSSYEQYF.

The J gene is TRBJ2-7, the V gene TRBV21-1; TRBD1 reflects the table's D call only, with no check against the DNA. TRBV21-1 is reported as a pseudogene. The CDR3 covers 14 residues. The CDR3 DNA is TGTGCCAGCACCAGGGGGGCCGCTCCCTACGAGCAGTACTTC. It codes for CASTRGAAPYEQYF.

J is TRBJ2-7 and V is TRBV2; 7 bases line up with TRBD1. The ends lost 6 bases at V and 0 bases at J; junction bases unmatched: 8. Germline V gives CDR1 SNHLY, CDR2 FYNNEI. The length of the CDR3 is 15 residues. CDR3 DNA: TGTGCCAGCAGCGAACAGGGGCTGAGCTCCTACGAGCAGTACTTC. Its protein is CASSEQGLSSYEQYF.

The chain is built from TRBV19 and TRBJ2-5; 10 bases are a match to TRBD1. Trimming at V came to 6 bases and at J to 5 bases, leaving 9 bases not matched to a gene. Germline CDR1 and CDR2: LNHDA and SQIVND (reference sequence). The CDR3 totals 15 residues. The CDR3 here is CASSSDRGGRETQYF. For the CDR3, the DNA is TGTGCCAGTAGCTCGGACAGGGGGGGTCGGGAGACCCAGTACTTC.

The chain joins TRBV12-5 to TRBJ1-2; 8 bases are shared with TRBD1. The CDR3 covers 17 residues. Germline CDR1 reads LGHNT; CDR2 reads FRNRAP. With V trimmed by 1 base and J by 6 bases, 13 bases remained unmatched. The CDR3: CASGLGTGYSYQDGYTF. CDR3 coding DNA: TGTGCTAGTGGTTTGGGGACAGGGTATAGTTATCAGGATGGCTACACCTTC.

On this clone itself: This same CDR3 is encoded by further DNA sequences in the sample. The chain carries TRBV5-1 and TRBJ1-4, with 7 bases matching TRBD1. Germline lookup yields CDR1 SGHRS and CDR2 YFSETQ. The CDR3 has 14 amino acids. V lost 1 base and J lost 3; bases outside the gene matches: 0. The CDR3 loop is CASSLQGANEKLFF. The CDR3 DNA follows: TGCGCCAGCAGCTTGCAGGGGGCTAATGAAAAACTGTTTTTT.

The genes are TRBV25-1 and TRBJ1-6, with D tentatively TRBD1 (6 bases). CDR1 and CDR2 (germline): MGHDK, SYGVNS. This CDR3 is 14 amino acids long. V dropped 4 bases and J dropped 10 bases, with 14 bases sitting between them. CDR3 nucleotide sequence: TGTGCCAGCAGTGCACAGGGTCGAGGGTCACCCCTCCACTTT. Amino acids: CASSAQGRGSPLHF.

The chain is built from TRBV5-5 and TRBJ2-7, with D tentatively TRBD1 (5 bases). Trimming cost V 0 bases and J 0 bases, with 10 bases left between them. CDR1 SGHKS and CDR2 YYEKEE come from the germline V gene (reference sequence). The CDR3 contains 15 residues. The CDR3 DNA reads as TGTGCCAGCAGCTTGGGCCCAGGGAACTCCTACGAGCAGTACTTC. Its protein product is CASSLGPGNSYEQYF.

This chain links TRBV28 with TRBJ1-4; 9 nucleotides match TRBD1. Germline V CDR1 and CDR2: MDHEN, SYDVKM. V lost 6 bases and J lost 7; bases outside the gene matches: 6. The CDR3 is 14 amino acids. CDR3 coding DNA: TGTGCCAGCAGCTCGGGACAGGGAACTGAAAAACTGTTTTTT. Its protein is CASSSGQGTEKLFF.

This sequence joins TRBV5-1 and TRBJ2-1; D might be TRBD2 (6 bases). Trimming shortened V by 0 bases and J by 4 bases, and 17 bases separated the two germline ends. Germline V gene lookup returns CDR1 SGHRS and CDR2 YFSETQ. The CDR3 is 17 amino acids. The CDR3 bases are TGCGCCAGCAGCTTGGAGCTGGGTTGGGGGGAATACAATGAGCAGTTCTTC. Translating it yields CASSLELGWGEYNEQFF.

The chain couples TRBV3-1 (or the pseudogene TRBV3-2) to TRBJ2-1, with 7 nucleotides matching TRBD1. The germline V gene encodes CDR1 LGHDT and CDR2 YNNKEL (reference sequence). With 4 bases clipped from V and 0 bases from J, the junction kept 9 bases outside the gene matches. The CDR3 consists of 17 residues. Written as DNA, the CDR3 is TGTGCCAGCAGCCTTTCCGGGACAGAATTCTCCTACAATGAGCAGTTCTTC. Protein sequence: CASSLSGTEFSYNEQFF.

The V gene is TRBV10-3, the J gene TRBJ2-3; D is uncertain. This CDR3 comprises 18 residues. Germline V gene data show CDR1 as ENHRY and CDR2 as SYGVKD. The V and J ends lost 3 bases and 6 bases respectively, with 25 bases between them. The CDR3 sequence: CAISDPIPPGHLVDTQYF. In nucleotides, the CDR3 is TGTGCCATCAGTGATCCGATTCCCCCGGGTCATCTCGTTGATACGCAGTATTTT.

J is TRBJ1-3 and V is TRBV11-3; no reliable D call. V was clipped by 5 bases and J by 2 bases, with 10 bases between them. CDR3 length equals 14 residues. Germline CDR1 is SGHNT and CDR2 is YENEEA. The CDR3 sequence: CASSNRETGNTIYF. CDR3 coding DNA: TGTGCCAGCAGCAACCGGGAAACTGGAAACACCATATATTTT. Full variable domain (rest looked up from reference TRBV11-3 and TRBJ1-3): EAGVVQSPRYKIIEKKQPVAFWCNPISGHNTLYWYLQNLGQGPELLIRYENEEAVDDSQLPKDRFSAERLKGVDSTLKIQPAELGDSAVYLCASSNRETGNTIYFGEGSWLTVV.

V is TRBV11-2 and J is TRBJ2-5; 11 nucleotides agree with TRBD2. The CDR3 consists of 15 residues. Unmatched junction bases numbered 2, after V lost 1 base and J lost 4 bases. The germline V gene encodes CDR1 SGHAT and CDR2 FQNNGV. The CDR3 nucleotides are TGTGCCAGCAGCTTAGGGCTAGCGGGAGGAGAGACCCAGTACTTC. As protein: CASSLGLAGGETQYF.

The CDR3 reads CAISGSRGYSGYTF. CDR3 sequence (DNA): TGTGCCATCAGTGGCAGCCGGGGGTACTCTGGCTACACCTTC. V is TRBV10-3 and J is TRBJ1-2, with a weak D call TRBD1 (5 bases). The CDR3 covers 14 residues. The germline CDR1 and CDR2 sequences are ENHRY and SYGVKD. V was pared by 4 bases and J by 7 bases, with 16 bases between.

This clone was recorded once. The chain has TRBV19 and TRBJ2-5, with TRBD2 matching over 9 bases. The V segment lost 7 bases and the J segment 5 bases; nucleotides outside the gene matches: 14. CDR1 and CDR2 (germline): LNHDA, SQIVND (reference sequence). The CDR3 length is 16 residues. The CDR3 loop reads CASNSLQRGVVETQYF. DNA of the CDR3: TGTGCCAGTAACAGTCTCCAGCGGGGGGTTGTGGAGACCCAGTACTTC.

The chain has TRBV5-1 and TRBJ2-1; 9 nucleotides match TRBD1. This CDR3 has 14 residues. Unmatched junction bases numbered 8, after V lost 4 bases and J lost 9 bases. CDR1 is SGHRS, CDR2 YFSETQ, per germline. The DNA for the CDR3 is TGCGCCAGCAGCGCCCGACAGGGGGTCGGTGAGCAGTTCTTC. Translation gives CASSARQGVGEQFF.

This chain links TRBV19 with TRBJ2-1, with D perhaps matching TRBD2 (7 bases). Per germline, CDR1 LNHDA and CDR2 SQIVND (reference sequence). CDR3 length equals 15 residues. Deletions cut 4 bases from V and 8 bases from J, with 18 bases between. The CDR3 loop reads CASSTGPGGGHEQFF. The CDR3 region has the DNA TGTGCCAGTAGTACCGGGCCTGGGGGGGGCCATGAGCAGTTCTTC.

This rearrangement joins TRBV3-1 (or the pseudogene TRBV3-2) to TRBJ2-1; D call uncertain. The V gene's germline CDR1 is LGHDT and CDR2 YNNKEL (reference sequence). Trimming took off 5 bases at V and 6 bases at J, with 11 bases between the two ends. The CDR3 is 13 residues long. CDR3 region: CASSGLARNEQFF. The CDR3 DNA is TGTGCCAGCAGCGGGCTTGCGCGCAATGAGCAGTTCTTC.

J is TRBJ1-4 and V is TRBV7-2; unclear D gene. Trimming removed 3 bases from V and 5 bases from J, with 13 bases in between. This CDR3 is built from 15 residues. Germline V gives CDR1 SGHTA, CDR2 FQGNSA. Here the CDR3 DNA reads TGTGCCAGCAGCTTCTCCCGGGAAACCAATGAAAAACTGTTTTTT. It encodes CASSFSRETNEKLFF.

This clone was detected only once. V usage is TRBV5-6 and J usage is TRBJ1-5; tentative D call: TRBD1 (5 bases). Germline CDR1 is SGHDT and CDR2 is YYEEEE. There are 15 residues in the CDR3. Between the trimmed V and J ends, which lost 3 bases and 0 bases, there was a span of 10 bases. The CDR3 nucleotides are TGTGCCAGCAGCTACATGGGGCCTAGCAATCAGCCCCAGCATTTT. It specifies CASSYMGPSNQPQHF.

This chain connects TRBV5-1 to TRBJ1-1, with D tentatively TRBD1 (6 bases). The germline CDR1 and CDR2 sequences are SGHRS and YFSETQ. The V gene lost 4 bases and the J gene lost 5 bases, with 24 bases spanning the gap. The CDR3 covers 17 residues. The CDR3 DNA is TGCGCCAGCAGCCGAGGACCGACAGGATCCCTGAGGACTGAAGCTTTCTTT. It specifies CASSRGPTGSLRTEAFF.

This clone was observed once. J is TRBJ2-7 and V is TRBV6-5; TRBD2 is a possible D gene (6 bases). Germline CDR1 and CDR2: MNHEY and SVGAGI. This CDR3 comprises 16 residues. V lost 0 bases, J lost 2 bases, and 14 bases lay in between. CDR3 sequence: CASSYSLGTATYEQYF. In DNA, the CDR3 is TGTGCCAGCAGTTACTCACTCGGGACTGCTACCTACGAGCAGTACTTC.

This clone has only one observation. V usage is TRBV29-1 and J usage is TRBJ1-1; D perhaps matches TRBD1 (6 bases). Germline V lookup: CDR1 SQVTM, CDR2 ANQGSEA. The CDR3 sequence is 12 residues long. Trimming removed 4 bases at V and 7 bases at J, with 13 bases between. This CDR3 is CSVATGGREAFF. The CDR3 DNA follows: TGCAGCGTTGCCACGGGGGGGCGTGAAGCTTTCTTT.

This clone has only one observation. The rearrangement joins TRBV7-9 to TRBJ2-1; 7 bases align to TRBD2. V shed 5 bases and J 4 bases; nucleotides not matched to a gene: 8. Germline V gene data show CDR1 as SEHNR and CDR2 as FQNEAQ (reference sequence). The CDR3 sequence is 15 residues long. The CDR3 spells CASSEGASGYNEQFF. The DNA of the CDR3 is TGTGCCAGCAGCGAAGGGGCTAGCGGATACAATGAGCAGTTCTTC.

This rearrangement joins TRBV6-1 to TRBJ1-5; a possible D gene is TRBD1 (5 bases). V was cut by 3 bases and J by 0 bases, with 9 bases left in between. CDR1 and CDR2 (germline): MNHNS, SASEGT. This CDR3 contains 15 residues. CDR3 in amino acids: CASSDRVFSNQPQHF. CDR3 nucleotides: TGTGCCAGCAGTGACAGGGTTTTTAGCAATCAGCCCCAGCATTTT.